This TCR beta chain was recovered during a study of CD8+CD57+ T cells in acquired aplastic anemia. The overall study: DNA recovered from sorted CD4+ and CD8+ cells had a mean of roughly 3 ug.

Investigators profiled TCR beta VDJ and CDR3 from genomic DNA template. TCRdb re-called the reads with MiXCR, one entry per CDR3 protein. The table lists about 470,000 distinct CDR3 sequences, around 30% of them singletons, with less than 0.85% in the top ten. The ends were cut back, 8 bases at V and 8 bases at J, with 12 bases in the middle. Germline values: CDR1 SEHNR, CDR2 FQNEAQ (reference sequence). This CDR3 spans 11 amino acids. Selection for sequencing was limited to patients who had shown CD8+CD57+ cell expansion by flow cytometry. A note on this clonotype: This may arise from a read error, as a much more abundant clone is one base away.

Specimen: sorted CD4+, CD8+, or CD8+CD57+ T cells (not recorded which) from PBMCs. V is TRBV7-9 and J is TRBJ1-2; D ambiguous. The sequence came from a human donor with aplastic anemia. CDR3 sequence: CASGWGRGYTF. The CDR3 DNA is TGTGCCAGCGGCTGGGGTCGGGGCTACACCTTC.